This T cell receptor (beta chain) was observed in a study of regulatory T cells in long-lasting Graves disease. In the case of this clonotype: This CDR3 fails to terminate in the conserved phenylalanine or tryptophan, so it likely reflects a read error.

Time point specified: persistent/refractory GD, antithyroid drugs over 5 years with positive TRAb. TCR sequences were obtained from RNA taken from PBMCs. Combining iRepertoire HTBI primers with Arm-PCR of CDR3 regions, the authors built TCR beta libraries. TCRdb reprocessed the multiplex PCR reads via MiXCR and lists one record per CDR3 protein. The table records around 400,000 distinct CDR3 sequences, 20% to 25% of them present only once. V was clipped by 0 bases and J by 5 bases, with 16 bases between them. The V gene's germline CDR1 is GTSNPN and CDR2 SVGIG (reference sequence). There are 15 residues in the CDR3.

This sequence was found in a female donor with Graves disease. The specimen comprised peripheral blood mononuclear cells (PBMCs), sampled when the disease was refractory, from a patient treated with antithyroid drugs. V and J are TRBV30 and TRBJ1-1; D is possibly TRBD1 (5 bases). The CDR3 is CAWSVLPRQQTEAFL. In DNA, the CDR3 is TGTGCCTGGAGTGTACTTCCCCGACAGCAGACTGAAGCTTTCCTT.